This record covers a single TCR beta chain. Its target is not known. The data originate from a study of blood T cells in healthy people across ages. Study details: For every two T cells, template switching captured about one barcoded beta molecule. Study results and caveats: Strongly correlated with naive T cell percentage was TCR beta diversity. PBMC samples, being unsorted, prevented any conclusive comparison of naive and antigen-experienced cells.

CDR1 and CDR2 from the germline V gene are MNHNS and SASEGT. The V end was cut by 6 bases, the J end by 2 bases, with 10 bases between. The CDR3 runs 13 residues. A second PCR of roughly 7 to 11 cycles used a sample-barcoded 5' primer and a J-beta primer mix. Every cDNA molecule carried a tag from a template-switch adaptor bearing 12 random nucleotides. MiXCR, run by TCRdb on the 5' RACE reads, gives a single entry per CDR3 protein. The sample lists 380,000 or so distinct CDR3 sequences; 50% to 60% were seen once. V is TRBV6-1 and J is TRBJ2-5, with D hard to call. This clonotype was obtained from a man between 60 and 75 years old in good health. The material sequenced was blood. The CDR3 spells CASSSSVQETQYF. Here the CDR3 DNA reads TGTGCCAGCAGCTCGTCGGTACAAGAGACCCAGTACTTC.